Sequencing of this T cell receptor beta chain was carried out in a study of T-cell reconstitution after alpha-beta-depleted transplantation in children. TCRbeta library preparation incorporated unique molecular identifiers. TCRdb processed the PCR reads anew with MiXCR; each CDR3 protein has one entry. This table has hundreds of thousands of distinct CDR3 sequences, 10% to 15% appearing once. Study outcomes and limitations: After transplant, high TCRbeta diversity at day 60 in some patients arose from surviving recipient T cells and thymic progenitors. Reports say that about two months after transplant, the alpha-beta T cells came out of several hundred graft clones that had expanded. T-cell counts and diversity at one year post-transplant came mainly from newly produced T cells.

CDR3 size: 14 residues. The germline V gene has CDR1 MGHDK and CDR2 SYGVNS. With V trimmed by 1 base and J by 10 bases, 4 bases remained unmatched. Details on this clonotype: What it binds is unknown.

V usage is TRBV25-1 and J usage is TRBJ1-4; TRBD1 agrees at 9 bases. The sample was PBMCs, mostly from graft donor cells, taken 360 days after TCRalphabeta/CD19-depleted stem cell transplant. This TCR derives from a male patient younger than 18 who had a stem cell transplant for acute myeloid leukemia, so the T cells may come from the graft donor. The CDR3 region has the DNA TGTGCCAGCAGTGAATCCGGACAGGGGAGAAAACTGTTTTTT. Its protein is CASSESGQGRKLFF.